This T cell receptor (beta chain) was captured by sequencing in a study of cytomegalovirus exposure and HLA in healthy donors (dated by TCRdb to the late 2010s). As for the study more broadly: In an earlier analysis of roughly 500 of the donors, 276 Gb of sequence data and 120 million or so unique TCR beta sequences from roughly 190 million T cells were reported. An early release covering roughly 640 HLA-typed donors comprised approximately 290 gigabases of sequencing data and tens of millions of unique TCR sequences. Of the 300 to 500 genotyped donors, over 80% were placed in the genetic ancestry cluster associated with self-reported Caucasian donors. The study aimed to test whether cataloging public T cell receptors could reveal signatures of past pathogen exposure. The study profiled the T cell repertoires of about 640 subjects by immunosequencing and related them to cytomegalovirus serostatus. Along with the roughly 670-subject first cohort, a separate validation cohort of about 110 different subjects was used. To predict cytomegalovirus infection status, the study brought together high-throughput TCR immunosequencing, statistical association of individual TCRs with disease status, and machine learning. In a later analysis, previously published TCR beta repertoires from 500 to 750 donors were re-analyzed and high-resolution HLA genotyping was added so that TCR occurrence patterns could be studied. The later analysis used no new phenotypic data to find candidate immune exposures, relying instead on TCR beta sequences and their occurrence across donors. An earlier analysis of fewer than 700 of the donors applied high-throughput TCR beta sequencing to assess whether each TCR beta V gene segment acted as functional or pseudogenic. Donor age, sex, ethnicity and CMV serostatus were collected together with the repertoire data. Genome-wide SNP genotypes for about 55% of the roughly 670 donors were used in a later genetic analysis, which treated that subset as a discovery cohort. Every discovery cohort repertoire had been produced on one sequencing platform. Both class I and class II loci were covered by HLA typing, at four-digit resolution. The number of donors typed differed by locus, with 629-630 for A, B, C, DRB1 and DQB1, approximately 500 for DQA1, under 610 for DPA1, and around 460 for DPB1. Four to six DR-DQ haplotypes were handled as single units for association and clustering because linkage in the cohort was strong. Across 300 to 400 genotyped donors of the cohort, an average of about 240,000 unique TCR beta nucleotide sequences per donor were sequenced, and roughly a sixth of those sequences were non-productive. The study at large found these results: In a later analysis, HLA-associated TCR beta chains showed more clonal expansion and lower generation probabilities than non-associated chains that were equally common. In this cohort, only TCR beta chains were sequenced, and detectable features were limited by the absence of alpha or paired-chain data. In vitro tests confirmed that three of the cytomegalovirus-associated TCR beta chains recognize cytomegalovirus antigens. Immune exposure information for the cohort was limited to CMV serostatus. HLA typing was unavailable for some donors at each locus, so association tests used only the typed subset. A later genetic analysis associated a missense DCLRE1C variant with V-gene and J-gene trimming of TCR beta chains, and an independent cohort replicated the association. Presence/absence analyses assumed roughly uniform sequencing depth across donors, an assumption that may not hold. Some IMGT-functional V segments, including TRBV6-2 and TRBV6-3, could not be told apart with the 87-base-pair reads, so those segments were excluded. A further reported finding was that TCR beta sequences accurately predicted the HLA-A and HLA-B alleles for most subjects in the first cohort. In an earlier analysis of around 600 of the donors, most TCR beta V segments appeared in productive rearrangements about 90% or about 30% of the time, broadly matching IMGT annotations. The study gave a list of about 170 TCR beta chains associated with cytomegalovirus. Cytomegalovirus status was reported to be diagnosed by the classifier with high specificity and sensitivity in both the original and validation cohorts. Strong co-occurrence of HLA alleles, especially DR and DQ, made assigning TCR associations to individual alleles difficult. Correlated functional status among segregating V segments might be attributable to linkage disequilibrium, but an unknown experimental factor could not be ruled out. In a later analysis, most CMV-associated TCR beta chains were found to appear HLA-restricted, with HLA associations seemingly driven largely by CMV exposure. A cluster of highly shared sequence variants was judged likely to be a technical artifact of the sequencing pipeline. The authors suggested that the approach could potentially be extended to other disease states and immunological phenotypes. Because counts were too low, more than 15 rarely observed V segments, including chromosome 9 orphons, were left out of the earlier analysis of about 620 of the donors. While some public TCRs were present in many individuals, most TCR sequences turned up only very rarely across donors. A later genetic analysis reported fewer N-insertions in productive TCRs among donors in an Asian-associated ancestry cluster than the roughly 720-donor mean. A later analysis reported that several top co-occurrence clusters appeared linked to parvovirus B19, influenza, CMV and Epstein-Barr virus. In a later analysis, TCR association rates were found to vary across HLA loci, with the most associated TCRs seen for DRB1 alleles and the fewest for HLA-C alleles. In a later analysis, more than 15,000 TCR beta sequences were associated with specific HLA alleles at a false discovery rate of 0.05.

Comment on this clone: No antigen is known for it. No much larger clonotype is one base removed from it; base qualities were not supplied.

The method behind the library was the immunoSEQ multiplex PCR assay. For the multiplex PCR, a mixture combining 60 forward primers for TCR Vbeta segments and 13 reverse primers for TCR Jbeta segments was used. The CDR3 region of rearranged TCR beta genes was amplified from genomic DNA by a multiplex PCR assay. The Illumina HiSeq System was used to sequence the amplified TCR beta libraries as 87-base-pair reads. For the original study's pipeline: Across the roughly 640 repertoires, a later analysis counted tens of millions of unique TCR beta chains, some 11 million of which were shared by at least two donors. To remove PCR and sequencing errors, raw reads were error-corrected and collapsed into unique sequences using a nearest-neighbor algorithm that merged closely related sequences. V, D and J gene segments were assigned by aligning CDR3 sequences to IMGT reference sequences. For a sequence to be retained, a match of at least six nucleotides to both a V gene segment and a J gene segment was required. Rearrangements were called productive when the CDR3 lacked stop codons and stayed in frame with V and J; all others were non-productive. Following IMGT convention, CDR3 was defined as the stretch from the second conserved V-encoded cysteine to the conserved J-encoded phenylalanine. The earlier analysis of about 570 of the donors excluded any sequence lacking an unambiguous match to a single V gene segment. An earlier analysis of 587 of the donors called V segments functional above 56.7% productive rearrangements and segregating when the between-donor standard deviation exceeded 5%. A statistical classification framework was built to diagnose cytomegalovirus status from the catalog of TCR beta chain sequences. V and J gene assignment, in a later analysis, came from comparing TCR nucleotide sequences with IMGT/GENE-DB human TR gene sequences. The TCRdist pipeline was used in a later analysis to assign CDR3 sequences and most-parsimonious VDJ recombination scenarios. In a later analysis, every TCR beta chain was defined by the combination of its CDR3 amino acid sequence and its V-gene family, and reads without a unique V-gene family were dropped. To address suspected cross-contamination and a sequencing artifact, a later analysis removed around 590 highly shared, low-generation-probability nucleotide sequences. In a later analysis, a clonal expansion index was calculated for each public chain from normalized within-repertoire ranks of inferred template counts. In a later analysis, generation probabilities were computed using a VDJ recombination model fitted to out-of-frame rearrangements, and the results were checked against IGoR. A later analysis scored TCR-TCR, TCR-HLA and TCR-CMV co-occurrence with hypergeometric tests, applying a repertoire-size bias correction to TCR pairs. False discovery rates were estimated in a later analysis by permuting HLA or CMV assignments 20 times. In a later analysis, co-occurring TCRs were grouped using DBSCAN, with TCRdist sequence similarity added in when clustering inside HLA-allele-positive subsets. For co-occurrence clustering, repertoires with fewer than 30,000 or more than 120,000 public chains were excluded, along with roughly five repertoires with anomalous nucleotide sharing. TCRdb re-hosts the immuneACCESS table, in-frame sequences only. Its copies lack some clones; in the studies checked, an unresolved V gene accounts for under half of them, and the cause for the rest is not known. V, J and clone size derive from that table, while D and trimming were established from the DNA sequence. Here the sample has 150,000 or so clones; over 60% occur a single time. The leading ten clones occupy roughly an eighth of the sample.

The cohort was made up of 666 healthy bone marrow donors. At the time of sampling, every cohort member was nominally healthy, though immune exposures that went unrecorded were likely present. The donor was CMV seropositive and belonged to the group of a few hundred seropositive cohort members. A peripheral blood sample was collected from each donor, and TCR beta sequencing was performed on peripheral blood mononuclear cells. The Qiagen DNeasy Blood Extraction Kit was used to extract genomic DNA from the blood cell samples. V and J lose 0 bases and 2 bases, and a span of 11 bases separates them. CDR1 LGHNA and CDR2 YSLEER are derived from the germline V gene. From the cysteine up to the phenylalanine, the CDR3 has a length of 16 residues. Only the CDR3 DNA stays, 48 bases, in frame from base 1.

The V gene is TRBV4-3 and the J gene is TRBJ2-1; confidence is insufficient to name the D gene. The TCR comes from a man aged 50-60 years in good health and CMV-seropositive. The sample taken for sequencing was PBMCs. The DNA is TGCGCCAGCAGCCAAGATAAACAGTATCCCTACAATGAGCAGTTCTTC. Its protein is CASSQDKQYPYNEQFF.